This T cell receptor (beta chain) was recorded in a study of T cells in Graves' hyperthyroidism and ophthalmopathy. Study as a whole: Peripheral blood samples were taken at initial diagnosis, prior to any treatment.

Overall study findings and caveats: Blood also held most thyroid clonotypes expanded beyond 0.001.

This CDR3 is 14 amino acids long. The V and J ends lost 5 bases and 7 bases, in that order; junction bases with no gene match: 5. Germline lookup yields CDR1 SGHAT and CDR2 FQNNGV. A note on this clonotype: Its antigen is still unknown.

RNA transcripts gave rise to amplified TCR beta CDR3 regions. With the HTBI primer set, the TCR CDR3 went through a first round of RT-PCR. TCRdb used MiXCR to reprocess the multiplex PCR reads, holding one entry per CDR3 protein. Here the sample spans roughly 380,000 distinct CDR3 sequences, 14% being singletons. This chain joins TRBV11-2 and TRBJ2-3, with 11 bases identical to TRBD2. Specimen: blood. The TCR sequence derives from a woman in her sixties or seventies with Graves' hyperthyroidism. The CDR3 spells CASSRRLAGNTQYF. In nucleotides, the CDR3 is TGTGCCAGCAGCCGCAGACTAGCGGGAAATACGCAGTATTTT.